Listed here is a single T cell receptor beta chain. It lacks a known antigen. Base qualities were left out, and no much larger clone turns up one base away. The CDR3 regions of human TCRbeta chains were subjected to immunosequencing. Turning to the authors' computational methods: Repertoire TCRs were checked for matches against a reference library of SARS-CoV-2-specific TCRs that had been generated using the MIRA antigen-specificity platform. Breadth meant the fraction of unique TCRs that were SARS-CoV-2-associated, whereas depth meant the fraction of total T cells that were SARS-CoV-2-associated. Each spike-specific TCR was assigned to its reactive spike region and to a CD4 or CD8 class using the MIRA data. Log10-transformed breadth and depth values were compared by one-way ANOVA with Sidak's multiple comparisons tests. Sourced from immuneACCESS, this table was stored by TCRdb with only in-frame sequences that have V and J called. A share of the clones is absent; for the studies checked, an unresolved V gene accounts for under half, and the remainder has no known explanation. The V and J calls and clone size are taken from that table; D and trimming were inferred from the DNA. The sample records more than 65,000 clones, almost 80% of which are singletons. Over 20% of the sample is in the top ten clones.

This entry is derived from a study of T cell responses to AZD1222 COVID-19 vaccine (dated by TCRdb to the early 2020s). Notes on the research overall: AZD1222 recipients whose second dose came at about 4 weeks and those whose second dose came at about 12 weeks were combined into one group, since spike-specific TCR depth and breadth did not differ between the two schedules. Trial participants were enrolled into age subgroups of 18-55, 56-69 and 70-plus years, which contained roughly 140, 27 and 60 TCR-sequenced participants, respectively. A total of over 230 trial participants underwent TCR sequencing, of whom about 210 received two doses of AZD1222 and about 25 received two doses of the MenACWY control vaccine. The paper as a whole reports these results and caveats: After two AZD1222 doses, both the breadth and the depth of spike-specific TCRs were significantly higher than at day 0 and than in MenACWY recipients. Conclusions about previously exposed vaccinees are limited, since just five or six AZD1222 recipients were seropositive for SARS-CoV-2 at baseline. Most participants were white British and females outnumbered males, and the authors suggested that clonal diversity may have been underestimated. The 56-69-year group was small, and its depth increase did not reach significance, likely because of low power. Reportedly, almost half of the unique spike-specific TCRs recognized epitopes lying outside the regions that are mutated in the B.1.351 and B.1.1.7 variants. Because no day 14 peak-response samples were available, the repertoires could be characterized only after the peak T cell response. The whole spike protein was spanned by vaccine-associated CD4 TCRs, and dominant responses were seen in regions 160-218 and 743-854.

The junction carries 14 bases between V and J, which are trimmed by 4 bases and 4 bases respectively. The CDR3 contains 15 residues, cysteine and phenylalanine counted. This entry keeps only the CDR3 DNA: 45 bases, framed from base 1. From a lookup of the germline V gene, CDR1 and CDR2 are SGHRS and YFSETQ. What the time point label conveys for this sample: baseline before first vaccination. The vaccinee samples were drawn from two UK trials, COV001 and COV002, one of which was a single-blind randomized controlled phase 2/3 trial testing AZD1222 (ChAdOx1 nCoV-19) in healthy adults. For TCRbeta chain sequencing, PBMC samples were collected from trial participants at day 0 and at day 28 after the second dose.

The TCR comes from an adult in good health. Recombination joined TRBV5-1 with TRBJ1-4, with TRBD1 perhaps the D gene, on 6 matching bases. The specimen was peripheral blood, collected on day 0 of AZD1222 vaccination. The CDR3 here reads CASSPTGPSNEKLFF. The sequenced DNA is TGCGCCAGCAGCCCGACAGGACCTAGTAATGAAAAACTGTTTTTT. Beyond the CDR3, the reference TRBV5-1 and TRBJ1-4 genes provide the residues; the full variable domain reads: KAGVTQTPRYLIKTRGQQVTLSCSPISGHRSVSWYQQTPGQGLQFLFEYFSETQRNKGNFPGRFSGRQFSNSRSEMNVSTLELGDSALYLCASSPTGPSNEKLFFGSGTQLSVL.